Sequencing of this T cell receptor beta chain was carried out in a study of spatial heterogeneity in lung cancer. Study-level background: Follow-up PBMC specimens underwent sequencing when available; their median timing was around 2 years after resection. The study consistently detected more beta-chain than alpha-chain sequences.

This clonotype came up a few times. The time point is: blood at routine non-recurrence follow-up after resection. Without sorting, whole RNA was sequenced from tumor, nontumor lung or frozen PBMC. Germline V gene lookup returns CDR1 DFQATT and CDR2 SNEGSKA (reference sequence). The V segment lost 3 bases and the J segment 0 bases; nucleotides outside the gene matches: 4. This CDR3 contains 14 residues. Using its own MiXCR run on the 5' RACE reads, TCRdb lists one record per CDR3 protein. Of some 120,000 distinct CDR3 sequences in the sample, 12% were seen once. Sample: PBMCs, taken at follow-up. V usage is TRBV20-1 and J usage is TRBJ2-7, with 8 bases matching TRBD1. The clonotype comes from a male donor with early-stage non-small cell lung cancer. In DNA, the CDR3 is TGCAGTGCTAGTGGGGGGACAGGCTCCTACGAGCAGTACTTC. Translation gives CSASGGTGSYEQYF.